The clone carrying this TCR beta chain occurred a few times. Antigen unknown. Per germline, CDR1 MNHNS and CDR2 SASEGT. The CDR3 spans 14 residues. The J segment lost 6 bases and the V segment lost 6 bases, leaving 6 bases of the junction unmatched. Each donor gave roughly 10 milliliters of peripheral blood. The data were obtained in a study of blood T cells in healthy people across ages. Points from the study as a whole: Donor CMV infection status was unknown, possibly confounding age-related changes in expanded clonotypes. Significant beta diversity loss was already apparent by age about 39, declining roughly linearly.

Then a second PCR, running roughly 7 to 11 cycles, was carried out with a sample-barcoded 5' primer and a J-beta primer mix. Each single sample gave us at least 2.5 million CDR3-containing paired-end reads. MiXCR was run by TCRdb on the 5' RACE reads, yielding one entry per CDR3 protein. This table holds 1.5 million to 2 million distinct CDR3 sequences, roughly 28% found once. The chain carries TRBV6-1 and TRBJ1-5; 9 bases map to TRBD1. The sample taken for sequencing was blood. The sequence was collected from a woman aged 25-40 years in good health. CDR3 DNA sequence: TGTGCCAGCAGGGCGGGACAGGGATTTCAGCCCCAGCATTTT. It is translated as CASRAGQGFQPQHF.